Detailed here is one T cell receptor (beta chain). As yet, its antigen is unknown. Germline loops: CDR1 SGHVS, CDR2 FNYEAQ. This CDR3 has 18 amino acids. The junction had 11 bases not matched to a gene; V was cut back by 0 bases and J by 2 bases. Researchers ran the PCR with 60 Vbeta and 13 Jbeta primers. Produced via immunoSEQ multiplex PCR; TCRdb's table is partial and in-frame only. The sample lists approximately 100,000 clones, roughly 70% occurring once. The sample is drawn from a study of cytomegalovirus exposure and HLA in healthy donors. Broader study findings: About 87% or about 30% of the time was how often most TCR beta V segments were productive, according to an earlier analysis. A later analysis appeared to link common viral pathogens to several of the most significant clusters. What a later analysis reportedly showed was that an Asian-associated ancestry cluster had fewer N-insertions than the roughly 670-donor mean.

Sequenced: PBMCs. The V gene is TRBV7-6, the J gene TRBJ2-7; 9 bases fit TRBD1. The origin of this receptor is a man aged 50 to 60 in good health and CMV-seronegative. The CDR3 nucleotides are TGTGCCAGCAGCTTAGCTTACAACTACGGGACAGGGCCCTACGAGCAGTACTTC. The encoded protein is CASSLAYNYGTGPYEQYF.